These 21 T cell receptor beta chains share one sample of origin, sequenced in a study of cytomegalovirus exposure and HLA in healthy donors. In the PCR, 60 Vbeta and 13 Jbeta primers were used. Repertoires were generated with immunoSEQ multiplex PCR, while TCRdb's copy carries only in-frame clones and drops some. This sample has around 130,000 clones, with 80% found just once. Sequenced material: PBMCs. The receptors come from a man aged 25-40 years in good health and CMV-seronegative.

The rearrangement uses TRBV15 and TRBJ1-1; D remains ambiguous. CDR3 size: 16 residues. Per germline, CDR1 LNHNV and CDR2 YYDKDF (reference sequence). The V end lost 1 base, the J end lost 6 bases, and 18 bases lay between the germline ends. The CDR3 loop reads CATSRGPLPGDAEAFF. DNA for the CDR3: TGTGCCACCAGCAGAGGACCTTTACCGGGAGACGCTGAAGCTTTCTTT.

The chain is built from TRBV7-8 and TRBJ1-5; 8 bases map to TRBD1. Germline V CDR1 and CDR2: SGHVS, FQNEAQ. This CDR3 region has 17 residues. V lost 1 base and J lost 2; bases outside the gene matches: 7. CDR3 protein: CASSLEARGLRNQPQHF. DNA of the CDR3: TGTGCCAGCAGCTTAGAGGCCAGGGGGCTTCGCAATCAGCCCCAGCATTTT. The full variable domain, its missing parts supplied by reference TRBV7-8 and TRBJ1-5, is GAGVSQSPRYKVAKRGQDVALRCDPISGHVSLFWYQQALGQGPEFLTYFQNEAQLDKSGLPSDRFFAERPEGSVSTLKIQRTQQEDSAVYLCASSLEARGLRNQPQHFGDGTRLSIL.

This clone appeared once. This chain uses TRBV11-3 with TRBJ1-6; D is unclear. The germline gives CDR1 SGHNT, CDR2 YENEEA. The V and J ends lost 1 base and 10 bases respectively, with 8 bases between them. The CDR3 runs 13 residues. In DNA form, the CDR3 reads TGTGCCAGCAGCTTAGCCCATAGCTCACCCCTCCACTTT. Residues: CASSLAHSSPLHF.

This clone was seen only once. The rearrangement links TRBV6-1 to TRBJ2-3; perhaps TRBD2 as D (6 bases). CDR1 and CDR2 (germline): MNHNS, SASEGT. The CDR3 is 15 residues long. Trimming removed 4 bases from V and 1 base from J, with 12 bases in between. This CDR3 reads CASSGSTGGTDTQYF. The DNA of the CDR3 is TGTGCCAGCAGTGGGTCCACGGGGGGCACAGATACGCAGTATTTT.

V gene TRBV6-6 combines with J gene TRBJ1-5; no firm D call. The CDR3 sequence is 15 residues long. The ends were cut back, 0 bases at V and 3 bases at J, with 9 bases in the middle. Germline CDR1 and CDR2: MNHNY and SVGAGI (reference sequence). This CDR3 is CASSYSSQINQPQHF. The CDR3 bases are TGTGCCAGCAGTTACTCAAGTCAGATCAATCAGCCCCAGCATTTT.

The chain links TRBV19 to TRBJ2-3, with 12 bases aligning to TRBD2. This CDR3 spans 20 amino acids. CDR1 and CDR2 from the germline V gene are LNHDA and SQIVND (reference sequence). The V segment lost 1 base and the J segment 6 bases; nucleotides outside the gene matches: 17. CDR3 bases: TGTGCCAGTAGTATAGTGCCTAGCGGGGGGGCCGGGCGGTTCGCGGATACGCAGTATTTT. It codes for CASSIVPSGGAGRFADTQYF.

V usage is TRBV9 and J usage is TRBJ2-3; 14 bases align to TRBD2. This CDR3 has 16 amino acids. J gave up 5 bases and V 3 bases, and 5 bases lay outside the gene matches. CDR1 SGDLS and CDR2 YYNGEE come from the germline V gene. The CDR3 loop is CASSGLAGGLRDTQYF. DNA of the CDR3: TGTGCCAGCAGCGGACTAGCGGGGGGGCTTAGAGATACGCAGTATTTT.

J is TRBJ2-1 and V is TRBV11-2; D is perhaps TRBD2 (6 bases). Trimming shortened V by 5 bases and J by 2 bases, and 16 bases separated the two germline ends. Germline V gene sequence: CDR1 SGHAT, CDR2 FQNNGV. This CDR3 comprises 16 residues. This CDR3 is CASSHLGGTPYNEQFF. The CDR3 DNA follows: TGTGCCAGCAGCCACCTCGGCGGGACTCCCTACAATGAGCAGTTCTTC.

The chain is built from TRBV19 and TRBJ2-2, with D possibly matching TRBD1 (5 bases). The germline gives CDR1 LNHDA, CDR2 SQIVND (reference sequence). The CDR3 is 13 amino acids. V was pared by 3 bases and J by 6 bases, with 8 bases between. Here the CDR3 reads CASSIKGAGELFF. In nucleotides, the CDR3 is TGTGCCAGTAGTATTAAAGGGGCCGGGGAGCTGTTTTTT.

As for this clone: At one end, the junction sequence differs from germline, possibly due to a read error. The V and J genes are TRBV7-9 and TRBJ2-7; D perhaps matches TRBD1 (6 bases). In germline, CDR1 is SEHNR, CDR2 FQNEAQ (reference sequence). The CDR3 is 12 amino acids. CDR3 DNA: TGTTCCAGCAGTACAGGGTTTGTCGAGCAGTACTTC. Encoded protein: CSSSTGFVEQYF.

This clone has a handful of counts. The V and J genes are TRBV4-3 and TRBJ1-6; the D gene is possibly TRBD1 (6 bases). Germline loops: CDR1 LGHNA, CDR2 YSLEER. The CDR3 spans 16 residues. The V end lost 0 bases, the J end lost 10 bases, and 16 bases lay between the germline ends. The CDR3 sequence: CASSQDLARGGSPLHF. DNA of the CDR3: TGCGCCAGCAGCCAAGATTTGGCCAGGGGCGGCTCACCCCTCCACTTT.

This clone appeared a few times. The chain links TRBV5-4 to TRBJ1-1, with TRBD1 matching over 8 bases. Germline V CDR1 and CDR2: SGHNT, YYREEE (reference sequence). The CDR3 consists of 15 residues. After removal of 4 bases from V and 1 base from J, the junction contained 6 bases not matched to a gene. The CDR3 here is CASSLGTGGNTEAFF. CDR3 DNA sequence: TGTGCCAGCAGCCTCGGGACAGGTGGGAACACTGAAGCTTTCTTT.

The rearrangement uses TRBV6-5 and TRBJ2-3; 13 bases line up with TRBD2. The CDR3 covers 15 residues. Germline V gene sequence: CDR1 MNHEY, CDR2 SVGAGI. J lost 2 bases, V lost 6 bases, and 2 bases had no gene match. CDR3 in amino acids: CASSGLAGVTDTQYF. The CDR3 region has the DNA TGTGCCAGCAGCGGACTAGCGGGGGTCACAGATACGCAGTATTTT.

V is TRBV2 and J is TRBJ1-3, with D uncertain. Deletions cut 5 bases from V and 7 bases from J, with 12 bases between. This CDR3 is 13 amino acids long. Germline V gene lookup returns CDR1 SNHLY and CDR2 FYNNEI. This CDR3 is CASSRGSDNTIYF. In DNA, the CDR3 is TGTGCCAGCAGTCGAGGGTCAGACAACACCATATATTTT.

CDR3 region: CSALYTGELFF. CDR3 in DNA: TGCAGTGCCCTATACACCGGGGAGCTGTTTTTT. This chain connects TRBV20-1 to TRBJ2-2; D gene unclear. The CDR3 is 11 residues long. CDR1 is DFQATT, CDR2 SNEGSKA, per germline (reference sequence). The germline V and J ends were trimmed by 6 bases and 3 bases, with 5 bases remaining between them.

V is TRBV7-6 and J is TRBJ2-1, with D hard to call. The germline V and J ends were trimmed by 1 base and 11 bases, with 9 bases remaining between them. This CDR3 region has 12 residues. Per germline, CDR1 SGHVS and CDR2 FNYEAQ. The CDR3, as DNA: TGTGCCAGCAGCTTAGTAGTGCACCAGCAGTTCTTC. Its protein is CASSLVVHQQFF.

The chain recombines TRBV2 with TRBJ2-1; weak D call: TRBD1 (6 bases). Per germline, CDR1 SNHLY and CDR2 FYNNEI. The CDR3 runs 12 residues. V lost 6 bases, J lost 9 bases, and 12 bases lay in between. The CDR3 loop is CASRGRGREQFF. For the CDR3, the DNA is TGTGCCAGCAGAGGCAGGGGTCGTGAGCAGTTCTTC.

The chain is built from TRBV9 and TRBJ2-7; D may be TRBD2 (6 bases). The CDR3 runs 14 residues. CDR1 and CDR2 (germline): SGDLS, YYNGEE. Trimming stripped 4 bases from V and 0 bases from J, with 11 bases between. CDR3 loop: CASSLTGASYEQYF. Here the CDR3 DNA reads TGTGCCAGCAGCCTCACGGGAGCCTCCTACGAGCAGTACTTC.

V gene TRBV5-1 combines with J gene TRBJ1-6, with 8 bases identical to TRBD1. The CDR3 extends over 15 amino acids. Germline trimming cut 2 bases from V and 3 bases from J; bases unmatched to any gene: 1. The germline V gene encodes CDR1 SGHRS and CDR2 YFSETQ. The CDR3 DNA reads TGCGCCAGCAGCTTCGGGACAGGCTATAATTCACCCCTCCACTTT. Its protein is CASSFGTGYNSPLHF.

The V gene is TRBV6-1, the J gene TRBJ2-7, with 7 positions matching TRBD2. This CDR3 has 15 residues. Trimming at V came to 3 bases and at J to 3 bases, leaving 8 bases not matched to a gene. Germline CDR1 MNHNS, CDR2 SASEGT. CDR3 bases: TGTGCCAGCAGTGAGGGCGGGGGATTTCTCTACGAGCAGTACTTC. This sequence encodes CASSEGGGFLYEQYF.

In regard to this clone: One junction end disagrees with the germline gene, perhaps due to a read error. Other DNA sequences in this specimen translate into the identical CDR3. The CDR3 protein is CASSLAAQPQHF. The CDR3 bases are TGTGCCAGTAGCTTAGCGGCCCAGCCCCAGCATTTT. V gene TRBV7-2 combines with J gene TRBJ1-5, with D uncertain. The CDR3 sequence is 12 residues long. The germline gives CDR1 SGHTA, CDR2 FQGNSA.